These 28 T cell receptor beta chains came from one sample sequenced in a study of blood T cell repertoires in COVID-19. TCRdb's table, derived via immunoSEQ multiplex PCR, lists solely in-frame clones and lacks some. The data contain 250,000 to 350,000 clones, approximately 90% of them singletons. Source material: peripheral blood. The receptor source for this set is a woman in her forties or fifties who had recovered from COVID-19.

The chain couples TRBV14 to TRBJ2-5; TRBD1 agrees at 7 bases. Per the germline V gene, CDR1 is SGHDN and CDR2 is FVKESK. CDR3 length: 14 amino acids. The trim removed 5 bases at V and 4 bases at J, leaving 7 bases unmatched. The CDR3: CASSYHRGAETQYF. CDR3 DNA: TGTGCCAGCAGCTACCACAGGGGAGCAGAGACCCAGTACTTC.

The chain is built from TRBV9 and TRBJ2-3, with D tentatively TRBD2 (5 bases). Trimming took off 0 bases at V and 8 bases at J, with 10 bases between the two ends. CDR1 and CDR2 from the germline V gene are SGDLS and YYNGEE. This CDR3 has 13 amino acids. In DNA form, the CDR3 reads TGTGCCAGCAGCGTAGCACAAGGGAGTACGCAGTATTTT. It yields the protein CASSVAQGSTQYF. Combining the CDR3 with reference TRBV9 and TRBJ2-3 gives the whole variable domain DSGVTQTPKHLITATGQRVTLRCSPRSGDLSVYWYQQSLDQGLQFLIQYYNGEERAKGNILERFSAQQFPDLHSELNLSSLELGDSALYFCASSVAQGSTQYFGPGTRLTVL.

This rearrangement joins TRBV3-1 (or the pseudogene TRBV3-2) to TRBJ2-5; 8 bases are shared with TRBD2. J was trimmed by 5 bases and V by 2 bases; bases with no gene match: 4. This CDR3 has 14 amino acids. Looked up from germline, CDR1 is LGHDT and CDR2 is YNNKEL (reference sequence). In nucleotides, the CDR3 is TGTGCCAGCAGCCAAACGGGGGGGCGTGAGACCCAGTACTTC. Encoded protein: CASSQTGGRETQYF.

This clone appeared a few times. The rearrangement links TRBV5-4 to TRBJ1-1; D is undetermined. V was clipped by 1 base and J by 4 bases, with 14 bases between them. Germline V CDR1 and CDR2: SGHNT, YYREEE (reference sequence). The CDR3 has 15 residues. The chain's CDR3 is CASSLSAGLGTEAFF. The CDR3 DNA is TGTGCCAGCAGCTTGAGCGCGGGCCTCGGCACTGAAGCTTTCTTT.

The chain employs TRBV28 and TRBJ1-5; 7 nucleotides align to TRBD1. Per germline, CDR1 MDHEN and CDR2 SYDVKM. The CDR3 runs to 14 residues. V dropped 8 bases and J dropped 5; count of bases not matched to a gene: 9. CDR3 DNA: TGTGCCAGCGGACGACAGGGCCCCTATCAGCCCCAGCATTTT. It encodes CASGRQGPYQPQHF. Supplemented by reference TRBV28 and TRBJ1-5, the full variable domain reads DVKVTQSSRYLVKRTGEKVFLECVQDMDHENMFWYRQDPGLGLRLIYFSYDVKMKEKGDIPEGYSVSREKKERFSLILESASTNQTSMYLCASGRQGPYQPQHFGDGTRLSIL.

This clone showed up just once. This chain links TRBV11-2 with TRBJ2-5; a possible D gene is TRBD2 (5 bases). The germline V and J ends were trimmed by 5 bases and 2 bases, with 15 bases remaining between them. This CDR3 is 15 amino acids long. Germline values: CDR1 SGHAT, CDR2 FQNNGV. The CDR3 DNA reads as TGTGCCAGCAGCCCTAGTCCTAGCTCACAAGAGACCCAGTACTTC. Translated: CASSPSPSSQETQYF.

This clone was seen only once. The chain has TRBV5-5 and TRBJ2-5; TRBD1 matches 9 bases. This CDR3 contains 18 residues. V gave up 4 bases and J gave up 6 bases; unmatched junction bases: 19. Germline V gene data show CDR1 as SGHKS and CDR2 as YYEKEE (reference sequence). CDR3: CASSHLFRDRVKPKTQYF. DNA for the CDR3: TGTGCCAGCAGCCACCTCTTCCGGGACAGGGTCAAACCAAAGACCCAGTACTTC.

The V call is TRBV25-1, the J call TRBJ1-1, with D perhaps TRBD1 (6 bases). Germline V gene lookup returns CDR1 MGHDK and CDR2 SYGVNS. The V gene lost 3 bases and the J gene lost 5 bases, with 19 bases spanning the gap. This CDR3 spans 16 amino acids. The CDR3 reads CASSEKRGRGPTEAFF. The CDR3 DNA reads TGTGCCAGCAGTGAGAAGCGGGGGCGCGGTCCAACTGAAGCTTTCTTT.

The gene calls are TRBV3-1 (or the pseudogene TRBV3-2) and TRBJ1-2; 9 positions agree with TRBD1. CDR3 length equals 16 residues. The ends lost 3 bases at V and 5 bases at J; junction bases unmatched: 10. Germline CDR1 is LGHDT and CDR2 is YNNKEL (reference sequence). The CDR3 is CASSHGDRVFRYGYTF. For the CDR3, the DNA is TGTGCCAGCAGCCACGGGGACAGGGTTTTTAGGTATGGCTACACCTTC.

This chain joins TRBV28 and TRBJ2-7; 12 positions agree with TRBD1. The CDR3 is 15 residues long. The junction had 13 bases not matched to a gene; V was cut back by 10 bases and J by 6 bases. Germline CDR1 is MDHEN and CDR2 is SYDVKM. CDR3 sequence reads: CATNHLGTGGFEQYF. The CDR3 nucleotides are TGTGCCACGAACCACCTCGGGACAGGGGGCTTCGAGCAGTACTTC.

This chain links TRBV12-3 or TRBV12-4 with TRBJ1-2, with a weak D call TRBD1 (5 bases). The CDR3 runs to 13 residues. Trimming took 1 base from V and 5 from J, leaving 8 bases between them. The CDR3 nucleotides are TGTGCCAGCAGTTTAGGGGGGAGGTATGGCTACACCTTC. Protein sequence: CASSLGGRYGYTF.

In its sample, this clone was seen a few times. The V gene is TRBV7-2, the J gene TRBJ1-1, with a weak D call TRBD1 (6 bases). This CDR3 has 15 residues. The V end was cut by 5 bases, the J end by 4 bases, with 17 bases between. Germline CDR1 reads SGHTA; CDR2 reads FQGNSA. CDR3 residues: CASSLAGDLGTEAFF. The CDR3 region has the DNA TGTGCCAGCAGCCTGGCAGGGGATTTAGGCACTGAAGCTTTCTTT.

The CDR3 DNA reads TGCGCCAGCAGGGAGTCCAGCCTTAACTATGGCTACACCTTC. It encodes CASRESSLNYGYTF. The rearrangement links TRBV5-1 to TRBJ1-2, with no clear D. The V end was cut by 5 bases, the J end by 1 base, with 12 bases between. Per germline, CDR1 SGHRS and CDR2 YFSETQ. CDR3 length: 14 residues.

V usage is TRBV7-2 and J usage is TRBJ2-1, with 10 bases lining up with TRBD2. This CDR3 has 17 residues. With 2 bases clipped from V and 1 base from J, the junction kept 5 bases outside the gene matches. The V gene's germline CDR1 is SGHTA and CDR2 FQGNSA. This chain's CDR3 is CASSLRPAGGSYNEQFF. CDR3 bases: TGTGCCAGCAGCTTAAGGCCAGCGGGAGGGTCCTACAATGAGCAGTTCTTC.

The V and J genes are TRBV5-1 and TRBJ2-5, with D unclear. This CDR3 has 14 amino acids. Germline-derived CDR1 and CDR2 are SGHRS and YFSETQ. V was trimmed by 0 bases and J by 4 bases, leaving 10 bases between them. The CDR3 DNA reads TGCGCCAGCAGCTTGGTTTCTCCTCGAGAGACCCAGTACTTC. Protein product: CASSLVSPRETQYF.

The chain is built from TRBV4-1 and TRBJ1-4; D call uncertain. The V end was cut by 2 bases, the J end by 4 bases, with 11 bases between. The germline V gene encodes CDR1 MGHRA and CDR2 YSYEKL. The CDR3 loop spans 15 amino acids. CDR3 in DNA: TGCGCCAGCAGCCAAAGGCAGGAGGTTAATGAAAAACTGTTTTTT. Translated, it gives CASSQRQEVNEKLFF.

CDR3 sequence: CASSQERAAATIYF. The CDR3 DNA is TGTGCCAGCAGCCAAGAACGCGCGGCTGCCACCATATATTTT. The V gene is TRBV3-1 (or the pseudogene TRBV3-2), the J gene TRBJ1-3; D is uncertain. Trimming stripped 0 bases from V and 9 bases from J, with 12 bases between. The CDR3 consists of 14 residues. Germline V gene sequence: CDR1 LGHDT, CDR2 YNNKEL (reference sequence).

The rearrangement uses TRBV7-2 and TRBJ2-3, with TRBD2 matching 8 bases. The CDR3 covers 15 residues. V lost 1 base to trimming and J lost 1 base; unmatched junction nucleotides: 1. Germline V CDR1 and CDR2: SGHTA, FQGNSA. The CDR3 DNA follows: TGTGCCAGCAGCTTAGGGCGGGGGGGCACAGATACGCAGTATTTT. This encodes CASSLGRGGTDTQYF.

The rearrangement links TRBV6-6 to TRBJ2-1; TRBD2 aligns across 14 bases. Germline trimming cut 9 bases from V and 11 bases from J; bases unmatched to any gene: 9. Germline values: CDR1 MNHNY, CDR2 SVGAGI (reference sequence). The CDR3 runs to 14 residues. The CDR3, as DNA: TGTGCCAGTAAGGCAGGGACTAGCGGGAGTAAGCAGTTCTTC. Encoded protein: CASKAGTSGSKQFF.

In this sample, this clone turned up once. This sequence joins TRBV12-5 and TRBJ1-2; a possible D gene is TRBD1 (6 bases). CDR3 length: 12 amino acids. Germline V gene sequence: CDR1 LGHNT, CDR2 FRNRAP. V was trimmed by 3 bases and J by 7 bases, leaving 9 bases between them. CDR3 amino acids: CASGLGGLGYTF. In DNA, the CDR3 is TGTGCTAGTGGTTTAGGGGGTCTTGGCTACACCTTC.

The genes are TRBV5-4 and TRBJ2-7, with D maybe TRBD1 (5 bases). Trimming stripped 5 bases from V and 2 bases from J, with 17 bases between. The germline V gene encodes CDR1 SGHNT and CDR2 YYREEE (reference sequence). The CDR3 is 15 amino acids. In nucleotides, the CDR3 is TGTGCCAGCAGACCAACCCCACAGACAGCCTACGAGCAGTACTTC. This gives the protein CASRPTPQTAYEQYF.

This clone has only a few counts. The CDR3 nucleotides are TGTGCCAGCAGTTACGCGAGGGACACTGAAGCTTTCTTT. The encoded protein is CASSYARDTEAFF. The chain is built from TRBV6-5 and TRBJ1-1; D is uncertain. V lost 2 bases to trimming and J lost 3 bases, with 7 bases between them. The CDR3 is made up of 13 amino acids. Looked up from germline, CDR1 is MNHEY and CDR2 is SVGAGI.

This clone was detected only a few times. This CDR3 reads CASSPGLAGGPSSYNEQFF. In DNA, the CDR3 is TGTGCCAGCAGCCCGGGACTAGCGGGGGGGCCTAGCTCCTACAATGAGCAGTTCTTC. The rearrangement uses TRBV11-2 and TRBJ2-1, with 16 bases lining up with TRBD2. This CDR3 is built from 19 residues. V was clipped by 5 bases and J by 0 bases; unmatched bases: 7. The germline V gene encodes CDR1 SGHAT and CDR2 FQNNGV.

This rearrangement joins TRBV9 to TRBJ2-1, with 9 bases aligning to TRBD2. Germline V gene lookup returns CDR1 SGDLS and CDR2 YYNGEE. The CDR3 length is 16 residues. Germline trimming cut 3 bases from V and 4 bases from J; bases unmatched to any gene: 8. DNA for the CDR3: TGTGCCAGCAGCGATGGGAGCGGGGGGTTGTACAATGAGCAGTTCTTC. It is translated as CASSDGSGGLYNEQFF.

This clone has more than one count but fewer than ten. This rearrangement joins TRBV11-2 to TRBJ2-5, with 7 nucleotides matching TRBD2. Germline V gene data show CDR1 as SGHAT and CDR2 as FQNNGV. CDR3 length equals 17 residues. V lost 1 base, J lost 1 base, and 9 bases stayed unmatched. The chain's CDR3 is CASSLGHGRPPQETQYF. The DNA for the CDR3 is TGTGCCAGCAGCTTAGGTCACGGGAGGCCCCCCCAAGAGACCCAGTACTTC.

On this clone itself: The sample carries other DNA sequences with the same CDR3. CDR3 protein: CASSLGTGPYGYTF. The CDR3 nucleotides are TGTGCCAGCAGCCTCGGGACAGGGCCGTATGGCTACACCTTC. V is TRBV7-8 and J is TRBJ1-2; 9 bases are a match to TRBD1. The CDR3 covers 14 residues. With V trimmed by 5 bases and J by 5 bases, 6 bases remained unmatched. The germline CDR1 and CDR2 sequences are SGHVS and FQNEAQ.

V and J are TRBV6-5 and TRBJ2-3, with D maybe TRBD1 (6 bases). The CDR3 extends over 13 amino acids. Trimming removed 6 bases from V and 3 bases from J, with 10 bases in between. Germline V gives CDR1 MNHEY, CDR2 SVGAGI. The CDR3 DNA reads TGTGCCAGCAGCCAGGGGCGGACAGATACGCAGTATTTT. It translates to CASSQGRTDTQYF.

This clone was seen a handful of times. The chain recombines TRBV9 with TRBJ1-2; D not certain. The CDR3 has 15 amino acids. V was trimmed by 0 bases and J by 0 bases, leaving 9 bases between them. From germline, CDR1 is SGDLS and CDR2 YYNGEE. The CDR3 coding sequence is TGTGCCAGCAGCGTAGCCCCAGATACTAACTATGGCTACACCTTC. Its translation: CASSVAPDTNYGYTF.